This T cell receptor beta chain was captured by sequencing in a study of T cell changes during pregnancy in multiple sclerosis. The CDR3 is made up of 15 amino acids. V lost 4 bases to trimming and J lost 4 bases; unmatched junction nucleotides: 10. Germline-derived CDR1 and CDR2 are SGDLS and YYNGEE. Using immunoSEQ multiplex PCR, the repertoire was profiled, and TCRdb retains in-frame clones only, with some absent. The sample has tens of thousands of clones, 90% to 95% seen once. Sequences were derived from CD8+ T cells from peripheral blood mononuclear cells, sampled in the first trimester of pregnancy. This chain links TRBV9 with TRBJ1-1; 7 bases are shared with TRBD1. This clonotype was obtained from a female donor with multiple sclerosis, enrolled in a pregnancy study. The CDR3: CASSTYDRASTEAFF. The CDR3 DNA reads as TGTGCCAGCAGCACATACGACAGGGCAAGCACTGAAGCTTTCTTT.